The 8 T cell receptor beta chains reported below all come from one sample, sequenced in a study of shared clonotypes between healthy human individuals. Sequenced by immunoSEQ multiplex PCR; TCRdb stores in-frame clones only, minus some. The table has around 700,000 clones, about two thirds seen once. Input material: memory CD4+ T cells sorted from blood. The sample's subset: CD45RA-negative fraction. These receptor sequences come from a woman in her 30s in good health.

V and J are TRBV6-5 and TRBJ1-1; 7 positions agree with TRBD1. Trimming took 2 bases from V and 6 from J; bases not matched to a gene: 12. The CDR3 runs 16 residues. Germline CDR1 is MNHEY and CDR2 is SVGAGI. CDR3 region: CASSYRRGRQGAEAFF. Written as DNA, the CDR3 is TGTGCCAGCAGTTACAGGAGAGGTAGACAGGGAGCTGAAGCTTTCTTT.

The chain has TRBV28 and TRBJ2-7, with D uncertain. This CDR3 contains 13 residues. The germline V gene has CDR1 MDHEN and CDR2 SYDVKM. Trimming stripped 7 bases from V and 2 bases from J, with 12 bases between. The CDR3 region is CASTKPVAYEQYF. The CDR3 DNA follows: TGTGCCAGCACCAAACCGGTGGCCTACGAGCAGTACTTC.

The chain links TRBV28 to TRBJ2-7; D gene unclear. CDR1 is MDHEN, CDR2 SYDVKM, per germline. This CDR3 is built from 11 residues. Trimming took 6 bases from V and 6 from J, leaving 9 bases between them. The CDR3 DNA reads as TGTGCCAGCAGGGCCGTCGGCGAGCAGTACTTC. It is translated as CASRAVGEQYF.

This clone was detected only a few times. V usage is TRBV10-3 and J usage is TRBJ2-1, with D perhaps TRBD2 (6 bases). Deletions cut 7 bases from V and 5 bases from J, with 12 bases between. The germline gives CDR1 ENHRY, CDR2 SYGVKD. The CDR3 runs 13 residues. The CDR3 loop reads CAITPGLDNEQFF. The CDR3 nucleotides are TGTGCCATCACCCCGGGACTTGACAATGAGCAGTTCTTC.

The genes are TRBV30 and TRBJ2-7, with D possibly TRBD1 on 6 matching bases. This CDR3 has 12 residues. The germline V and J ends were trimmed by 5 bases and 3 bases, with 11 bases remaining between them. Looked up from germline, CDR1 is GTSNPN and CDR2 is SVGIG (reference sequence). CDR3 protein: CAWGRTDYEQYF. The CDR3 region has the DNA TGTGCCTGGGGCAGGACAGACTACGAGCAGTACTTC. Filled out from reference TRBV30 and TRBJ2-7, the complete variable domain reads SQTIHQWPATLVQPVGSPLSLECTVEGTSNPNLYWYRQAAGRGLQLLFYSVGIGQISSEVPQNLSASRPQDRQFILSSKKLLLSDSGFYLCAWGRTDYEQYFGPGTRLTVT.

The rearrangement uses TRBV6-1 and TRBJ2-3; unclear D gene. CDR3 length: 14 amino acids. Trimming removed 5 bases at V and 1 base at J, with 10 bases between. The V gene's germline CDR1 is MNHNS and CDR2 SASEGT. The CDR3 spells CASSNQVGTDTQYF. CDR3 nucleotides: TGTGCCAGCAGTAACCAAGTAGGCACAGATACGCAGTATTTT.

The CDR3: CASSLLRGSVPSYNEQFF. The CDR3 DNA reads TGTGCCAGCAGCTTATTAAGGGGGTCGGTCCCGTCCTACAATGAGCAGTTCTTC. This rearrangement joins TRBV7-8 to TRBJ2-1; D perhaps matches TRBD1 (6 bases). Germline CDR1 reads SGHVS; CDR2 reads FQNEAQ. This CDR3 region has 18 residues. Trimming removed 2 bases at V and 1 base at J, with 18 bases between.

This clone was found once. The chain combines TRBV27 with TRBJ2-6; 11 nucleotides match TRBD2. This CDR3 region has 18 residues. Germline CDR1 is MNHEY and CDR2 is SMNVEV (reference sequence). Germline trimming cut 5 bases from V and 2 bases from J; bases unmatched to any gene: 8. The CDR3 DNA is TGTGCCAGCAGTGCACTAGCGGGAGTACGGGCTGGGGCCAACGTCCTGACTTTC. Protein product: CASSALAGVRAGANVLTF.